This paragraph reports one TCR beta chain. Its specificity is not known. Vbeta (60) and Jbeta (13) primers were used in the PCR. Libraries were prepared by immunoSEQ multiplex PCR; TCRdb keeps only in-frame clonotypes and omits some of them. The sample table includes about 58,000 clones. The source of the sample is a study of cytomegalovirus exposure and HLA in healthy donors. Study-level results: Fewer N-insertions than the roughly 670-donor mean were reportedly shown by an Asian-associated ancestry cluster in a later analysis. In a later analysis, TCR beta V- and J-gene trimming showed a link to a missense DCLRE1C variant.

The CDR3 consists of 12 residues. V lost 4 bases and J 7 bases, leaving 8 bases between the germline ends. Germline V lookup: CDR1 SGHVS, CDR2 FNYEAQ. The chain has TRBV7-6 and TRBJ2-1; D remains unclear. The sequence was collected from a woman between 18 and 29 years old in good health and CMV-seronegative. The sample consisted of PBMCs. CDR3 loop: CASSYTRNEQFF. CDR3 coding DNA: TGTGCCAGCAGCTACACAAGAAATGAGCAGTTCTTC.